The subject of this entry is one TCR beta chain. Method: immunoSEQ multiplex PCR; TCRdb's copy keeps in-frame clones and lacks some. The sample carries 150,000 to 200,000 clones, about 91% recorded once. Germline loops: CDR1 SGHAT, CDR2 FQNNGV. V was cut by 3 bases and J by 3 bases, with 9 bases left in between. The CDR3 totals 13 residues. Samples with a second dose at about 4 or about 12 weeks were pooled together. This entry comes from a study of T cell responses to AZD1222 COVID-19 vaccine. The sequencing here drew on peripheral blood, taken 28 days after the second AZD1222 dose. This chain links TRBV11-2 with TRBJ2-7; D is possibly TRBD2 (5 bases). The receptor was derived from an adult who received the AZD1222 COVID-19 vaccine. CDR3 bases: TGTGCCAGCAGCTTTACTAGGGACTACGAGCAGTACTTC. Its protein product is CASSFTRDYEQYF.